This T cell receptor beta chain was retrieved from a study of cytomegalovirus exposure and HLA in healthy donors. Sequenced by immunoSEQ multiplex PCR; TCRdb stores in-frame clones only, minus some. The data contain about 88,000 clones, 96% of them singletons. The germline gives CDR1 SGDLS, CDR2 YYNGEE. CDR3 length: 14 residues. The ends lost 2 bases at V and 4 bases at J; junction bases unmatched: 5. This TCR derives from a man between 18 and 35 years old in good health and CMV-seronegative. Sequencing was carried out using PBMCs. This chain links TRBV9 with TRBJ1-2, with 7 bases identical to TRBD1. CDR3 amino acids: CASSVDRELYGYTF. The CDR3 DNA reads TGTGCCAGCAGCGTCGACAGGGAGCTCTATGGCTACACCTTC.